The next 21 T cell receptor beta chains were all read from a single sample in a study of cytomegalovirus exposure and HLA in healthy donors. Primers for the PCR totalled 60 Vbeta and 13 Jbeta. Sequencing was performed with immunoSEQ multiplex PCR; in TCRdb, only in-frame clones are kept and a portion is missing. In the table there are around 270,000 clones, 80% of which are singletons. Sequenced sample: PBMCs. The receptors originated from a girl aged 2-9 years in good health and CMV-seronegative.

The chain joins TRBV5-1 to TRBJ1-4; D perhaps matches TRBD1 (6 bases). CDR3 length equals 14 residues. The germline CDR1 and CDR2 sequences are SGHRS and YFSETQ. The V gene lost 4 bases and the J gene lost 4 bases, with 11 bases spanning the gap. The chain's CDR3 is CASSTGTSNEKLFF. In nucleotides, the CDR3 is TGCGCCAGCAGCACCGGGACAAGTAATGAAAAACTGTTTTTT.

V and J are TRBV28 and TRBJ2-1; TRBD2 matches 8 bases. This CDR3 has 15 amino acids. Losses at the gene ends were 5 bases for V and 8 bases for J; bases not matched to a gene: 11. CDR1 MDHEN and CDR2 SYDVKM come from the germline V gene. The DNA of the CDR3 is TGTGCCAGCAGTCCCTCGGGTAGCGGGATATATGAGCAGTTCTTC. Its translation: CASSPSGSGIYEQFF.

The chain employs TRBV6-6 and TRBJ2-7, with D maybe TRBD1 (5 bases). Trimming removed 10 bases from V and 6 bases from J, with 19 bases in between. Germline V gene sequence: CDR1 MNHNY, CDR2 SVGAGI (reference sequence). The CDR3 totals 13 residues. In DNA, the CDR3 is TGTGCCACCCGGACACCTCCCCGGGCCGAGCAGTACTTC. Protein sequence: CATRTPPRAEQYF.

The chain uses TRBV18 and TRBJ2-7; 7 nucleotides match TRBD2. CDR3 length: 14 residues. CDR1 and CDR2 (germline): KGHSH, LQKENI. V shed 3 bases, J shed 6 bases, and the junction held 8 bases outside the gene matches. The CDR3 spells CASSPGTTPVEQYF. DNA for the CDR3: TGTGCCAGCTCACCGGGGACTACCCCGGTCGAGCAGTACTTC.

V is TRBV28 and J is TRBJ1-5, with a possible D match to TRBD1 (5 bases). Germline CDR1 MDHEN, CDR2 SYDVKM. V lost 3 bases and J 0 bases, leaving 27 bases between the germline ends. The CDR3 loop spans 21 amino acids. CDR3 loop: CASSFGGFAWTKWNSNQPQHF. Here the CDR3 DNA reads TGTGCCAGCAGTTTTGGGGGGTTTGCGTGGACGAAGTGGAATAGCAATCAGCCCCAGCATTTT.

CDR3 in DNA: TGTGCCAGCAGTTTAATTGCCAGCGGGAGTTATGGCGAGCAGTACTTC. Translated: CASSLIASGSYGEQYF. The chain has TRBV27 and TRBJ2-7, with TRBD2 matching 8 bases. CDR1 MNHEY and CDR2 SMNVEV come from the germline V gene (reference sequence). This CDR3 spans 16 amino acids. With V trimmed by 2 bases and J by 6 bases, 12 bases remained unmatched.

The gene calls are TRBV6-5 and TRBJ2-5; 11 bases are a match to TRBD1. The germline gives CDR1 MNHEY, CDR2 SVGAGI. The CDR3 totals 14 residues. With 6 bases clipped from V and 5 bases from J, the junction kept 5 bases outside the gene matches. CDR3 nucleotides: TGTGCCAGCAGCCACGGACAGGGGGCTGAGACCCAGTACTTC. This codes for CASSHGQGAETQYF.

V and J are TRBV28 and TRBJ2-7; 7 bases fit TRBD1. Germline assignment: CDR1 MDHEN and CDR2 SYDVKM. The J segment lost 0 bases and the V segment lost 6 bases, leaving 8 bases of the junction unmatched. The CDR3 has 15 residues. In nucleotides, the CDR3 is TGTGCCAGCAGGACCACACAGGGGAGCTCCTACGAGCAGTACTTC. It translates to CASRTTQGSSYEQYF. Full variable domain (outside the CDR3, taken from reference TRBV28 and TRBJ2-7): DVKVTQSSRYLVKRTGEKVFLECVQDMDHENMFWYRQDPGLGLRLIYFSYDVKMKEKGDIPEGYSVSREKKERFSLILESASTNQTSMYLCASRTTQGSSYEQYFGPGTRLTVT.

The V gene is TRBV18, the J gene TRBJ1-5; TRBD1 is a possible D gene (5 bases). CDR1 is KGHSH, CDR2 LQKENI, per germline. V was clipped by 5 bases and J by 8 bases, with 13 bases between them. The CDR3 totals 13 residues. The CDR3 sequence: CASSTPGGEPQHF. For the CDR3, the DNA is TGTGCCAGCTCAACCCCCGGGGGGGAGCCCCAGCATTTT.

This chain joins TRBV4-1 and TRBJ1-3, with 8 bases aligning to TRBD1. The CDR3 loop spans 16 amino acids. Germline CDR1 reads MGHRA; CDR2 reads YSYEKL. V was clipped by 1 base and J by 2 bases; unmatched bases: 4. The CDR3 reads CASSQGQGAPGNTIYF. CDR3 bases: TGCGCCAGCAGCCAAGGGCAGGGGGCTCCTGGAAACACCATATATTTT.

The chain links TRBV27 to TRBJ2-5; 7 bases fit TRBD1. The tail of the sequence fits TRBJ2-7 better, so the J call may be wrong. The germline CDR1 and CDR2 sequences are MNHEY and SMNVEV (reference sequence). CDR3 length: 16 amino acids. DNA of the CDR3: TGTGCCAGCAGTTATTCACCCGGGACAGTGTCTTACGAGCAGTACTTC. Translated, it gives CASSYSPGTVSYEQYF.

The J gene is TRBJ2-3, the V gene TRBV4-1; D gene uncertain. Germline-derived CDR1 and CDR2 are MGHRA and YSYEKL. The V end lost 4 bases, the J end lost 3 bases, and 11 bases lay between the germline ends. CDR3 size: 14 residues. The CDR3 spells CASSPVMLTDTQYF. CDR3 in DNA: TGCGCCAGCAGCCCGGTGATGCTGACAGATACGCAGTATTTT.

The chain recombines TRBV25-1 with TRBJ2-5, with TRBD1 as a possible D gene (5 bases). From germline, CDR1 is MGHDK and CDR2 SYGVNS. Trimming removed 0 bases from V and 4 bases from J, with 15 bases in between. This CDR3 is 16 amino acids long. The CDR3 region is CASSEYGRDDLETQYF. The CDR3 DNA reads as TGTGCCAGCAGTGAATATGGCAGGGATGACTTAGAGACCCAGTACTTC.

This clone appeared once. The V gene is TRBV14, the J gene TRBJ2-3; no firm D call. V lost 4 bases and J 6 bases, leaving 14 bases between the germline ends. Germline CDR1 and CDR2: SGHDN and FVKESK. The CDR3 consists of 14 residues. The CDR3 coding sequence is TGTGCCAGCAGCCCTACTTTGTTTCGTGATACGCAGTATTTT. It encodes CASSPTLFRDTQYF.

This clone occurred a few times. This chain uses TRBV7-2 with TRBJ1-5, with D perhaps matching TRBD1 (6 bases). Per the germline V gene, CDR1 is SGHTA and CDR2 is FQGNSA. The CDR3 totals 14 residues. V was shortened by 1 base and J by 2 bases, with 6 bases between the two germline ends. The DNA for the CDR3 is TGTGCCAGCAGCTTAGGACAGGGCAATCAGCCCCAGCATTTT. This translates into CASSLGQGNQPQHF.

This clone was seen more than once but under ten times. The genes are TRBV9 and TRBJ2-2; 9 positions match TRBD2. This CDR3 is built from 16 residues. The V gene's germline CDR1 is SGDLS and CDR2 YYNGEE. V trimming: 4 bases; J trimming: 0 bases; junction bases outside the gene matches: 4. CDR3 amino acids: CASSPRLAANTGELFF. The DNA for the CDR3 is TGTGCCAGCAGCCCTCGACTAGCGGCGAACACCGGGGAGCTGTTTTTT.

The rearrangement uses TRBV10-2 and TRBJ1-4; a possible D gene is TRBD1 (5 bases). Germline V CDR1 and CDR2: WSHSY, SAAADI. Trimming stripped 6 bases from V and 7 bases from J, with 15 bases between. The CDR3 length is 14 residues. CDR3 coding DNA: TGCGCCAGCAGCTCGCAGGGCCCAGTTGAAAAACTGTTTTTT. This gives the protein CASSSQGPVEKLFF.

The rearrangement joins TRBV7-9 to TRBJ2-7; D might be TRBD1 (6 bases). V was trimmed by 4 bases and J by 6 bases, leaving 22 bases between them. The CDR3 extends over 16 amino acids. Germline assignment: CDR1 SEHNR and CDR2 FQNEAQ (reference sequence). The CDR3 is CASSSPRRDKSSEQYF. CDR3 in DNA: TGTGCCAGCAGCTCCCCCCGAAGGGACAAGTCGTCCGAGCAGTACTTC.

The rearrangement uses TRBV23-1 and TRBJ2-1; a weak D match, TRBD2 (5 bases). TRBV23-1 is an ORF; its function is uncertain. This CDR3 has 14 residues. The V gene lost 0 bases and the J gene lost 10 bases, with 13 bases spanning the gap. The CDR3, as DNA: TGCGCCAGCAGTCAATCTACAGTTCCGGGAGAGCAGTTCTTC. As protein: CASSQSTVPGEQFF.

The chain couples TRBV7-9 to TRBJ2-7; 10 positions agree with TRBD1. V shed 4 bases and J 2 bases; nucleotides not matched to a gene: 8. This CDR3 is 16 amino acids long. Germline lookup yields CDR1 SEHNR and CDR2 FQNEAQ (reference sequence). The CDR3: CASSSEAGTGAYEQYF. CDR3 in DNA: TGTGCCAGCAGCTCAGAAGCCGGGACAGGGGCCTACGAGCAGTACTTC.

This clone was counted once. This sequence joins TRBV19 and TRBJ1-2; D is ambiguous. CDR1 is LNHDA and CDR2 is SQIVND in the germline V gene (reference sequence). The germline V and J ends were trimmed by 7 bases and 5 bases, with 8 bases remaining between them. The CDR3 consists of 11 residues. The CDR3 coding sequence is TGTGCCAGTATGGGAGGTTATGGCTACACCTTC. Translating gives CASMGGYGYTF.